The 22 T cell receptor beta chains listed next were all sequenced from one sample in a study of T cells in women clearing cervical HPV infection. Produced via immunoSEQ multiplex PCR; TCRdb's table is partial and in-frame only. The sample table sets out 20,000 to 25,000 clones. The sequenced sample was blood buffy coat. The receptors stem from a woman between 18 and 69 years old with a cervical HPV16 infection that either progressed to CIN3+ or cleared (not recorded which).

Concerning this clone itself: At one boundary the junction diverges from the germline segment, which might be a read error. The sequence runs out 3 residues before the end of the CDR3; the remainder is reconstructed from the germline J gene. This chain connects TRBV7-8 to TRBJ1-3; D gene unclear. This CDR3 has 15 residues. Germline values: CDR1 SGHVS, CDR2 FQNEAQ. CDR3 DNA (partial): TGTGCCAGCAGCTTAGGTTTGGACTCTGGAAACACT. As protein: CASSLGLDSGNT. The full CDR3 sequence reads CASSLGLDSGNTIYF.

A word on this clone: Its ends do not fully match the called genes, so a read error is possible. The observed sequence ends 3 residues before the CDR3 terminus, with the missing tail filled in from the germline J gene. The rearrangement joins TRBV7-7 to TRBJ2-2, with TRBD2 as a possible D gene (5 bases). Per germline, CDR1 SSHAT and CDR2 FNYEAQ (reference sequence). The CDR3 length is 13 residues. The sequenced part of the CDR3 DNA is TGTGCTAGCAGCTCGAGAGGGACCGGGGAG. Amino acids: CASSSRGTGE. The CDR3, in full, reads CASSSRGTGELFF.

In the case of this clone: The read comes to an end 3 residues before the CDR3 does, leaving the germline J gene to fill in the end. This rearrangement joins TRBV18 to TRBJ2-2, with 8 bases fitting TRBD1. The CDR3 totals 13 residues. Germline values: CDR1 KGHSH, CDR2 LQKENI. The CDR3 sequence: CASSLGTGEKLFF. The covered CDR3 bases are TGTGCCAGCTCTCTCGGGACAGGAGAAAAG.

Details on this clone: The observed sequence ends 3 residues before the CDR3 terminus, with the missing tail filled in from the germline J gene. J is TRBJ2-2 and V is TRBV7-2; D is undetermined. Germline V CDR1 and CDR2: SGHTA, FQGNSA. This CDR3 comprises 14 residues. The DNA read from the CDR3 is TGTGCCAGCAGACACAACGAAGTCAATTCACCG. Translation gives CASRHNEVNSP. In full, the CDR3 is CASRHNEVNSPLFF.

The CDR3 DNA, read in part, is TGTGCCAGCAGCTCGCAAACGACTAGCGGGTTGAATGAG. As protein: CASSSQTTSGLNE. In full, the CDR3 reads CASSSQTTSGLNEQFF. J is TRBJ2-1 and V is TRBV13, with 10 bases identical to TRBD2. Read coverage stops 3 residues before the CDR3 terminus; the germline J gene supplies the remainder. The germline gives CDR1 PRHDT, CDR2 FYEKMQ (reference sequence). V was pared by 4 bases and J by 7 bases, with 10 bases of the junction left unmatched. This CDR3 comprises 16 residues.

With respect to this clone: The sequence runs out 3 residues before the end of the CDR3; the remainder is reconstructed from the germline J gene. The chain has TRBV7-9 and TRBJ1-1; D unclear. The germline V gene has CDR1 SEHNR and CDR2 FQNEAQ (reference sequence). Deletions cut 1 base from V and 4 bases from J, with 10 bases between. This CDR3 spans 14 amino acids. The DNA read from the CDR3 is TGTGCCAGCAGCTTAGAATCCCAGGCCACTGAA. This codes for CASSLESQATE. The entire CDR3 protein is CASSLESQATEAFF.

Notes on this clone: The read is 3 residues too short to cover the CDR3 end, so that end is filled in from the germline J gene. The chain is built from TRBV7-9 and TRBJ1-3, with TRBD1 identical over 7 bases. Germline V lookup: CDR1 SEHNR, CDR2 FQNEAQ (reference sequence). The CDR3 has 14 amino acids. J lost 3 bases, V lost 11 bases, and 10 bases had no gene match. The CDR3 bases that were read are TGTGCCGGTAGCATAAACAGGGGTGGAAACACC. Translated, it gives CAGSINRGGNT. The full CDR3 protein is CAGSINRGGNTIYF.

About this clone itself: With the read ending 3 residues before the CDR3 end, the germline J gene is used to fill in that end. The gene calls are TRBV7-3 and TRBJ1-1; 9 bases are a match to TRBD1. CDR1 SGHTA and CDR2 FQGTGA come from the germline V gene. The CDR3 spans 13 residues. J lost 4 bases, V lost 4 bases, and 1 base had no gene match. CDR3 bases read: TGTGCCAGCAGCTGGGGACAGGGCACTGAA. Translated: CASSWGQGTE. In full, the CDR3 is CASSWGQGTEAFF.

With regard to this clone: The read ends 3 residues before the CDR3 terminus; that terminus is restored from the germline J gene. V and J are TRBV5-1 and TRBJ2-5, with 12 bases lining up with TRBD2. Trimming removed 4 bases from V and 6 bases from J; junction bases left unmatched: 7. The germline CDR1 and CDR2 sequences are SGHRS and YFSETQ. The CDR3 spans 15 residues. The CDR3 sequence: CASSESSGREKTQYF. Incomplete CDR3 DNA: TGCGCCAGCAGCGAGTCTAGCGGGAGGGAGAAGACC.

Turning to this clone: The CDR3 end falls 3 residues outside the read, so it is completed with the germline J gene. The V and J genes are TRBV19 and TRBJ2-1; 15 bases are shared with TRBD2. CDR1 and CDR2 from the germline V gene are LNHDA and SQIVND (reference sequence). Germline trimming cut 1 base from V and 3 bases from J; bases unmatched to any gene: 10. The CDR3 length is 20 residues. CDR3 in amino acids: CASSIVSGTSGRIRYNEQFF. The part of the CDR3 DNA that was read is TGTGCCAGTAGTATAGTCTCAGGGACTAGCGGGAGGATTCGCTACAATGAG.

CDR3 DNA (partial): TGTGCCAGCAGCGTCGAAGCGTACGGGGAG. Translated, it gives CASSVEAYGE. The entire CDR3 reads CASSVEAYGELFF. The chain couples TRBV5-5 to TRBJ2-2; D uncertain. Read data end 3 residues before the CDR3 end; the end is taken from the germline J gene. The CDR3 length is 13 residues. V shed 4 bases and J shed 7 bases, with 11 bases lying between them. Germline V gene data show CDR1 as SGHKS and CDR2 as YYEKEE (reference sequence).

Details on this clone: Sequencing ends 3 residues short of the CDR3 end; the germline J gene provides the rest. The chain carries TRBV29-1 and TRBJ2-3; TRBD2 matches 10 bases. The CDR3 length is 16 residues. Germline V gene lookup returns CDR1 SQVTM and CDR2 ANQGSEA. The sequenced part of the CDR3 DNA is TGCAGCGTTGAAGTGGGAGGACTAGCGGAAGAAGAGACG. Its translation: CSVEVGGLAEEET. The CDR3 reads in full as CSVEVGGLAEEETQYF.

To note about this clone: The CDR3 is cut off 3 residues early in the read; its end comes from the germline J gene. The chain recombines TRBV6-1 with TRBJ2-5; 10 nucleotides agree with TRBD1. Germline CDR1 MNHNS, CDR2 SASEGT. The CDR3 extends over 16 amino acids. J was trimmed by 5 bases and V by 2 bases; bases with no gene match: 8. Partial CDR3 DNA: TGTGCCAGCAGTGAATGGGACAGGGGCTATAGGGAGACC. Residues: CASSEWDRGYRET. The full CDR3 protein is CASSEWDRGYRETQYF.

In regard to this clone: Read data end 3 residues before the CDR3 end; the end is taken from the germline J gene. The genes are TRBV12-3 or TRBV12-4 and TRBJ1-4; 9 bases align to TRBD1. CDR3 length: 15 residues. V lost 3 bases and J lost 10; bases outside the gene matches: 9. CDR3 region: CASSFEQGAMGKLFF. The CDR3 DNA, read in part, is TGTGCCAGCAGTTTCGAACAGGGGGCTATGGGAAAA.

About this clone itself: The read finishes 3 residues shy of the CDR3 end, and the germline J gene is used to complete it. The genes are TRBV19 and TRBJ2-2; D is uncertain. Deletions cut 5 bases from V and 3 bases from J, with 10 bases between. CDR1 is LNHDA, CDR2 SQIVND, per germline (reference sequence). The CDR3 is made up of 14 amino acids. The CDR3 here is CASSQSRYTGELFF. CDR3 DNA (partial): TGTGCCAGTAGTCAATCTAGGTACACCGGGGAG.

Concerning this clone: The missing CDR3 end, 3 residues past where the read stops, is filled in from the germline J gene. The V gene is TRBV20-1, the J gene TRBJ2-3; TRBD2 aligns across 10 bases. The germline V gene has CDR1 DFQATT and CDR2 SNEGSKA (reference sequence). The CDR3 contains 15 residues. V lost 2 bases to trimming and J lost 3 bases; unmatched junction nucleotides: 5. CDR3 residues: CSARYLAGVTDTQYF. Incomplete CDR3 DNA: TGCAGTGCTAGATACCTAGCGGGAGTAACAGATACG.

In the case of this clone: The read is 3 residues too short to cover the CDR3 end, so that end is filled in from the germline J gene. The chain is built from TRBV18 and TRBJ1-1; a weak D match, TRBD1 (5 bases). The germline CDR1 and CDR2 sequences are KGHSH and LQKENI. The CDR3 extends over 13 amino acids. The CDR3 DNA, read in part, is TGTGCCAGCTTACGGGGGACGGAGGAGACA. Translation gives CASLRGTEET. The complete CDR3 reads CASLRGTEETAFF.

Worth noting for this clone: The read stops 3 residues short of the end of the CDR3; the missing end is completed from the germline J gene. J is TRBJ1-2 and V is TRBV12-3 or TRBV12-4; possible D gene TRBD1, 5 bases. The CDR3 has 14 residues. V lost 3 bases, J lost 4 bases, and 12 bases lay in between. The sequenced CDR3 bases are TGTGCCAGCAGTTTCGGGGGGTTCTCCTATGGC. It encodes CASSFGGFSYG. The whole CDR3 sequence reads CASSFGGFSYGYTF.

A remark on this clone: From the germline J gene comes the end of the CDR3, since the read stops 3 residues before it. The chain has TRBV10-2 and TRBJ2-5; 7 nucleotides match TRBD1. This CDR3 has 13 amino acids. With V trimmed by 6 bases and J by 5 bases, 6 bases remained unmatched. Germline CDR1 reads WSHSY; CDR2 reads SAAADI. The CDR3 is CASRLGQRETQYF. CDR3 DNA (partial): TGCGCCAGCAGACTGGGACAGCGGGAGACC.

With respect to this clone: The read terminates 3 residues before the CDR3 end, so the remaining end is supplied by the germline J gene. The rearrangement joins TRBV20-1 to TRBJ2-7; 11 bases are shared with TRBD2. Germline V lookup: CDR1 DFQATT, CDR2 SNEGSKA (reference sequence). V shed 6 bases, J shed 2 bases, and the junction held 9 bases outside the gene matches. This CDR3 is built from 15 residues. The DNA read from the CDR3 is TGCAGTGCACTAAAAGGGACTAGCGGAGCCTACGAG. Protein sequence: CSALKGTSGAYE. The full-length CDR3 reads as CSALKGTSGAYEQYF.

The CDR3 sequence is CASRGAARGYGYTF. The part of the CDR3 DNA that was read is TGTGCCAGCAGAGGCGCCGCCCGAGGGTATGGC. The rearrangement joins TRBV7-9 to TRBJ1-2; D gene uncertain. The read comes to an end 3 residues before the CDR3 does, leaving the germline J gene to fill in the end. The germline V gene has CDR1 SEHNR and CDR2 FQNEAQ (reference sequence). CDR3 length: 14 amino acids. Trimming cost V 6 bases and J 5 bases, with 16 bases left between them.

A remark on this clone: The read falls 3 residues short of the CDR3 end, and the missing part is taken from the germline J gene. The V and J genes are TRBV18 and TRBJ2-5; tentative D call: TRBD1 (5 bases). Trimming removed 6 bases from V and 2 bases from J, with 7 bases in between. Germline V gene data show CDR1 as KGHSH and CDR2 as LQKENI. The CDR3 consists of 12 residues. The sequenced part of the CDR3 DNA is TGTGCCAGCTCTGGGGCACAAGAGACC. This codes for CASSGAQET. Given in full, the CDR3 is CASSGAQETQYF. The full variable domain, with the rest looked up from reference TRBV18 and TRBJ2-5, is NAGVMQNPRHLVRRRGQEARLRCSPMKGHSHVYWYRQLPEEGLKFMVYLQKENIIDESGMPKERFSAEFPKEGPSILRIQQVVRGDSAAYFCASSGAQETQYFGPGTRLLVL.